This TCR beta chain was sequenced in a study of cytomegalovirus exposure and HLA in healthy donors (dated by TCRdb to 2016 to 2017). Turning to the overall study: An earlier analysis of several hundred of the donors reported 250 to 300 Gb of sequence data and 100 million to 140 million unique TCR beta sequences from about 179 million T cells. An early release that covered more than 550 HLA-typed donors contained about 300 gigabases of sequencing data and 85 million to 100 million unique TCR sequences. Class I and class II HLA loci were covered by the typing at four-digit resolution. The aim of the study was to test whether cataloging public T cell receptors could identify signatures of past pathogen exposure. Across approximately 400 genotyped donors of the cohort, an average of about 200,000 unique TCR beta nucleotide sequences per donor were sequenced, and approximately 19% of those sequences were non-productive. The study combined high-throughput TCR immunosequencing, statistical association of individual TCRs with disease status, and machine learning to predict cytomegalovirus infection status. The T cell repertoires of some 670 subjects were profiled by immunosequencing and related to cytomegalovirus serostatus. Four or five DR-DQ haplotypes were handled as single units for association and clustering because linkage in the cohort was strong. The number of donors typed differed by locus, with 629-630 for A, B, C, DRB1 and DQB1, roughly 520 for DQA1, some 570 for DPA1, and some 470 for DPB1. To decide whether each TCR beta V gene segment behaved as functional or pseudogenic, an earlier analysis of approximately 600 of the donors relied on high-throughput TCR beta sequencing. Donor age, sex, ethnicity and CMV serostatus were compiled together with the repertoire data. Of the approximately 400 genotyped donors, approximately 82% fell in the genetic ancestry cluster associated with self-reported Caucasian donors. In a later genetic analysis, genome-wide SNP genotypes for about three fifths of the 666 donors were used, and that subset was treated as a discovery cohort. All discovery cohort repertoires had been generated on a single sequencing platform. A later analysis re-analyzed previously published TCR beta repertoires from 666 donors and added high-resolution HLA genotyping to study TCR occurrence patterns. Along with the approximately 600-subject first cohort, a separate validation cohort of 120 different subjects was used. Rather than drawing on any new phenotypic data, the later analysis identified candidate immune exposures from TCR beta sequences and the way those sequences occurred across donors. What the study reported, not specific to this receptor: A further reported finding was that TCR beta sequences accurately predicted the HLA-A and HLA-B alleles for most subjects in the first cohort. Because counts were too low, 15 or so rarely observed V segments, including chromosome 9 orphons, were excluded from the earlier analysis of around 590 of the donors. Most TCR sequences were seen in very few donors, while some public TCRs were found in many individuals. In a later analysis, several top co-occurrence clusters were reported to appear linked to parvovirus B19, influenza, CMV and Epstein-Barr virus. In a later genetic analysis, fewer N-insertions in productive TCRs were reported among donors in an Asian-associated ancestry cluster than the roughly 640-donor mean. A later analysis found that TCR association rates varied across HLA loci, with DRB1 alleles showing the most associated TCRs and HLA-C alleles the fewest. A later analysis found that HLA-associated TCR beta chains were more clonally expanded and had lower generation probabilities than equally common non-associated chains. In both the original and validation cohorts, the classifier was reported to diagnose cytomegalovirus status with high specificity and sensitivity. The authors suggested that the approach could potentially be extended to other disease states and immunological phenotypes. A total of roughly 160 TCR beta chains were listed by the study as associated with cytomegalovirus. Sequencing depth was assumed to be roughly uniform across donors in the presence/absence analyses, though that assumption may not hold. Some IMGT-functional V segments, including TRBV6-2 and TRBV6-3, could not be told apart with the 87-base-pair reads, so those segments were excluded. Specific HLA alleles were associated with 18,000 or so TCR beta sequences at a false discovery rate of 0.05 in a later analysis. A cluster of highly shared sequence variants was judged likely to be a technical artifact of the sequencing pipeline. For the cohort, immune exposure information was limited to CMV serostatus. A later genetic analysis associated a missense DCLRE1C variant with V-gene and J-gene trimming of TCR beta chains, and an independent cohort replicated the association. Linkage disequilibrium might explain the correlated functional status among segregating V segments, but an unknown experimental factor could not be excluded. A later analysis found that most CMV-associated TCR beta chains appeared HLA-restricted, with HLA associations seemingly driven largely by CMV exposure. Because HLA typing was missing for some donors at each locus, association tests included only the typed subset. The cohort was sequenced for TCR beta chains only, and without alpha or paired-chain data the features that could be detected were limited. When HLA alleles, especially DR and DQ, strongly co-occurred, attributing TCR associations to individual alleles was difficult. Three of the identified cytomegalovirus-associated TCR beta chains were confirmed in vitro to be specific for cytomegalovirus antigens. In an earlier analysis of fewer than 700 of the donors, most TCR beta V segments appeared in productive rearrangements about 87% or about 30% of the time, broadly matching IMGT annotations.

V and J are truncated by 0 bases and 9 bases respectively, leaving an intervening sequence of 12 bases. The CDR1 and CDR2 encoded by the germline V gene are MGHDK and SYGVNS. The CDR3 runs 14 residues from the cysteine to the phenylalanine. The kept DNA is CDR3 alone, 42 bases in frame from the first base. In total, 666 healthy bone marrow donors made up the cohort. Cohort members were all nominally healthy when sampled, although unrecorded immune exposures were likely present. The donor tested CMV seronegative and was one of the 352 seronegative cohort members. A peripheral blood sample was collected from each donor, and TCR beta sequencing was performed on peripheral blood mononuclear cells. Genomic DNA was extracted from the blood cell samples with the Qiagen DNeasy Blood Extraction Kit. Preparation of the library involved the immunoSEQ multiplex PCR assay. A mixture of 60 forward primers for TCR Vbeta segments and 13 reverse primers for TCR Jbeta segments was used in the multiplex PCR. The CDR3 region of rearranged TCR beta genes was amplified from genomic DNA with a multiplex PCR assay. The amplified TCR beta libraries were sequenced on the Illumina HiSeq System as 87-base-pair reads. For the original study's pipeline: A later analysis counted 75 million to 100 million unique TCR beta chains across the 666 repertoires, and some 12 million of these chains were shared by at least two donors. Raw reads were error-corrected and collapsed into unique sequences with a nearest-neighbor algorithm that merged closely related sequences to remove PCR and sequencing errors. V, D and J gene segments were assigned by aligning CDR3 sequences to IMGT reference sequences. Each retained sequence needed at least a six-nucleotide match to both a V gene segment and a J gene segment. A rearrangement was called productive if the CDR3 had no stop codons and remained in frame with V and J, and every other rearrangement was called non-productive. Following IMGT convention, CDR3 was defined as the stretch from the second conserved V-encoded cysteine to the conserved J-encoded phenylalanine. The earlier analysis of about 590 of the donors excluded sequences that lacked an unambiguous match to a single V gene segment. An earlier analysis of approximately 590 of the donors called V segments functional above 56.7% productive rearrangements and segregating when the between-donor standard deviation exceeded 5%. A statistical classification framework was developed to diagnose cytomegalovirus status using the catalog of TCR beta chain sequences. In a later analysis, V and J genes were assigned by comparing TCR nucleotide sequences against IMGT/GENE-DB human TR gene sequences. A later analysis assigned CDR3 sequences and most-parsimonious VDJ recombination scenarios with the TCRdist pipeline. In a later analysis, each TCR beta chain was defined by its CDR3 amino acid sequence together with its V-gene family, and reads without a unique V-gene family were excluded. To address suspected cross-contamination and a sequencing artifact, a later analysis removed several hundred highly shared, low-generation-probability nucleotide sequences. A later analysis calculated a clonal expansion index for each public chain from normalized within-repertoire ranks of inferred template counts. In a later analysis, generation probabilities were computed using a VDJ recombination model fitted to out-of-frame rearrangements, and the results were checked against IGoR. Hypergeometric tests were used in a later analysis to score TCR-TCR, TCR-HLA and TCR-CMV co-occurrence, with a repertoire-size bias correction applied to the TCR pairs. In a later analysis, false discovery rates were estimated by permuting HLA or CMV assignments 20 times. A later analysis grouped co-occurring TCRs with DBSCAN, adding TCRdist sequence similarity when clustering within HLA-allele-positive subsets. Repertoires with fewer than 30,000 or more than 120,000 public chains, plus five repertoires with anomalous nucleotide sharing, were excluded from co-occurrence clustering. TCRdb took over this immuneACCESS table, retaining in-frame rearrangements with V and J assigned. Such tables are incomplete; in checked studies, under half of the missing clones stem from an unresolved V gene, and the remainder is unexplained. The V and J calls and clone size are taken from that table; D and trimming were inferred from the DNA. Counted in this sample were about 130,000 clones; 75% of them appeared once. The ten largest clones capture about 3.3% of the sample.

Comment on this clone: It lacks a known antigen. One base away there is no much larger clone; base qualities are not given.

This clonotype was sampled from a woman in her 50s in good health and CMV-seronegative. The chain is encoded by TRBV25-1 joined to TRBJ2-1, with TRBD1 tentatively as D gene (5 bases match). The sample comprised PBMCs. The base sequence is TGTGCCAGCAGTGAATATACCGCAGGGCCTGAGCAGTTCTTC. This codes for CASSEYTAGPEQFF.